This TCR beta chain derives from a study of blood T cell repertoires in COVID-19. Recruits, aged about 18 to 95 years, lived in some 25 US areas. The germline V gene encodes CDR1 GTSNPN and CDR2 SVGIG (reference sequence). With 4 bases clipped from V and 7 bases from J, the junction kept 7 bases outside the gene matches. This CDR3 has 13 residues. Data came from immunoSEQ multiplex PCR; TCRdb stores just in-frame clones and leaves some out. Found here are hundreds of thousands of clones, around 87% of them singletons; the top ten hold around 1.9%. This chain joins TRBV30 and TRBJ2-5; 9 bases align to TRBD1. Input material: PBMCs or T cells enriched from blood (not recorded which). This TCR derives from a middle-aged man in a cohort exposed to, infected with or recovered from COVID-19 (not recorded which). This CDR3 reads CAWIPGQGMTQYF. The DNA of the CDR3 is TGTGCCTGGATTCCGGGACAGGGTATGACCCAGTACTTC.